These T cell receptor beta chains were read from a single sample in a study of blood T cell repertoires in COVID-19. Some clones are missing from TCRdb's copy, which holds only in-frame ones; the method was immunoSEQ multiplex PCR. The sample yields roughly 280,000 clones, around 86% seen once. Input material: peripheral blood. These TCRs come from a woman aged 60-70 years with COVID-19, enrolled during active disease. Both conserved end residues are part of each CDR3. The order of the fields is V gene, clone size, J gene, CDR3 length, D gene, CDR3 protein, CDR3 DNA. A D gene is named only where the DNA matches it firmly. Rows give clone size only sometimes, using once, few, many, or a class for an expanded clone.

>TRBV15|.|TRBJ1-6|14|.
CATSTNRDNSPLHF
TGTGCCACCAGTACGAACAGGGACAATTCACCCCTCCACTTT
>TRBV19|.|TRBJ2-7|14|TRBD1
CASSISTGPYEQYF
TGTGCCAGTAGTATATCGACAGGGCCCTACGAGCAGTACTTC
>TRBV27|.|TRBJ2-2|15|TRBD2
CASSSQREGTGELFF
TGTGCCAGCAGTTCACAGCGGGAGGGCACCGGGGAGCTGTTTTTT
>TRBV4-3|.|TRBJ2-7|14|TRBD2
CASSQDRTSYEQYF
TGCGCCAGCAGCCAAGATAGGACTAGCTACGAGCAGTACTTC
>TRBV19|.|TRBJ1-1|14|.
CASSIGRLNTEAFF
TGTGCCAGTAGTATCGGTCGGTTGAACACTGAAGCTTTCTTT
>TRBV27|.|TRBJ1-5|16|.
CASSPDTSVGNQPQHF
TGTGCCAGCAGTCCGGACACCTCCGTCGGCAATCAGCCCCAGCATTTT
>TRBV18|.|TRBJ1-2|16|TRBD1
CASSSSWDRENYGYTF
TGTGCCAGCTCGAGCTCATGGGACAGGGAAAACTATGGCTACACCTTC
>TRBV5-6|.|TRBJ2-7|16|TRBD2
CASSRGLAGSSYEQYF
TGTGCCAGCAGCAGAGGACTAGCGGGGAGCTCCTACGAGCAGTACTTC
>TRBV5-1|.|TRBJ2-3|13|TRBD2
CASTGLVADTQYF
TGCGCCAGCACTGGACTAGTCGCGGATACGCAGTATTTT
>TRBV28|few|TRBJ1-5|16|TRBD1
CASSLPGTGVGQPQHF
TGTGCCAGCAGTTTACCCGGGACAGGGGTAGGTCAGCCCCAGCATTTT
>TRBV27|.|TRBJ2-7|16|TRBD2
CASSLITSGRFYEQYF
TGTGCCAGCAGTTTGATTACTAGCGGGAGGTTCTACGAGCAGTACTTC
>TRBV24-1|.|TRBJ1-2|16|TRBD1
CATSDPDRGRGDGYTF
TGTGCCACCAGTGACCCGGACAGGGGGCGAGGGGATGGCTACACCTTC
>TRBV6-5|.|TRBJ2-2|16|TRBD2
CASSYGSGDYTGELFF
TGTGCCAGCAGTTATGGTAGCGGGGACTACACCGGGGAGCTGTTTTTT
>TRBV7-3|.|TRBJ2-1|12|.
CASSLNYNEQFF
TGTGCCAGCAGTCTAAACTACAATGAGCAGTTCTTC
>TRBV12-3/TRBV12-4|few|TRBJ2-1|13|.
CASSLYEVNEQFF
TGTGCCAGCAGTTTATATGAGGTCAATGAGCAGTTCTTC
>TRBV19|many|TRBJ1-3|15|TRBD1
CASSPGTGSGNTIYF
TGTGCCAGTAGTCCGGGGACAGGCTCTGGAAACACCATATATTTT
>TRBV10-3|few|TRBJ1-2|13|.
CAISDRSLASYTF
TGTGCCATCAGTGATCGGAGCCTCGCGAGCTACACCTTC
>TRBV5-1|few|TRBJ2-2|17|.
CASSLQSTGVNTGELFF
TGCGCCAGCAGCTTGCAATCAACGGGAGTGAACACCGGGGAGCTGTTTTTT
>TRBV28|once|TRBJ2-7|15|TRBD1
CASSLSGTVLPEQYF
TGTGCCAGCAGTTTATCCGGGACAGTCCTGCCTGAGCAGTACTTC
>TRBV12-5|.|TRBJ2-1|15|TRBD2
CASGPGTSPLNEQFF
TGTGCTAGTGGCCCCGGGACTAGCCCCCTCAATGAGCAGTTCTTC
>TRBV19|.|TRBJ1-5|16|TRBD1
CASRGSGQASNQPQHF
TGTGCCAGTAGGGGCTCCGGACAGGCAAGCAATCAGCCCCAGCATTTT
>TRBV14|.|TRBJ2-6|17|.
CASSLKTGPSGANVLTF
TGTGCCAGCAGCCTAAAGACAGGTCCCTCTGGGGCCAACGTCCTGACTTTC
>TRBV7-9|.|TRBJ1-4|14|TRBD1
CASSARTGVEKLFF
TGTGCCAGCAGCGCCCGGACAGGGGTCGAAAAACTGTTTTTT
>TRBV3-1/TRBV3-2|few|TRBJ2-1|12|.
CASSQARNEQFF
TGTGCCAGCAGCCAAGCGCGTAATGAGCAGTTCTTC
>TRBV6-5|.|TRBJ1-2|15|.
CASSPRGGGSYGYTF
TGTGCCAGCAGTCCAAGGGGAGGGGGTAGCTATGGCTACACCTTC
>TRBV6-5|.|TRBJ2-7|12|TRBD1
CASRRQGYEQYF
TGTGCCAGCAGGCGACAGGGCTACGAGCAGTACTTC
>TRBV27|.|TRBJ2-7|16|TRBD2
CASSRLTSGGTYEQYF
TGTGCCAGCAGTCGACTGACTAGCGGGGGAACCTACGAGCAGTACTTC
>TRBV12-3/TRBV12-4|once|TRBJ1-3|13|.
CASTITEGNTIYF
TGTGCCAGCACCATCACGGAGGGAAACACCATATATTTT
>TRBV27|.|TRBJ1-1|15|TRBD1
CASSLQGARGTEAFF
TGTGCCAGCAGTCTGCAGGGGGCGCGGGGCACTGAAGCTTTCTTT
>TRBV5-1|.|TRBJ2-5|14|TRBD2
CASSFREGQETQYF
TGCGCCAGCAGCTTCCGGGAGGGCCAGGAGACCCAGTACTTC
>TRBV6-5|.|TRBJ1-3|15|.
CASSRQGSSGNTIYF
TGTGCCAGCAGTCGCCAGGGGAGCTCTGGAAACACCATATATTTT
>TRBV12-5|few|TRBJ2-3|12|.
CASGPDSGTQYF
TGTGCTAGTGGCCCGGACTCTGGTACGCAGTATTTT
>TRBV5-1|.|TRBJ1-4|14|TRBD1
CASSQGQGDEKLFF
TGCGCCAGCAGCCAGGGACAGGGAGATGAAAAACTGTTTTTT
>TRBV28|.|TRBJ1-1|13|.
CASSWQGGTEAFF
TGTGCCAGCAGTTGGCAGGGTGGCACTGAAGCTTTCTTT
>TRBV5-4|.|TRBJ2-3|14|.
CASSTKVGTDTQYF
TGTGCCAGCAGCACAAAAGTCGGCACAGATACGCAGTATTTT
>TRBV19|.|TRBJ2-3|17|TRBD2
CASGRLGLAGVRDTQYF
TGTGCCAGTGGACGACTCGGACTAGCGGGAGTGAGGGATACGCAGTATTTT
>TRBV28|.|TRBJ2-3|20|TRBD2
CASSFPGLAGGYSSTDTQYF
TGTGCCAGCAGTTTCCCCGGACTAGCGGGAGGCTACTCTAGCACAGATACGCAGTATTTT
>TRBV10-3|.|TRBJ1-3|13|TRBD1
CAIRLGTGEAIYF
TGTGCCATCAGGTTGGGGACAGGGGAGGCCATATATTTT
>TRBV19|.|TRBJ1-1|15|.
CASSIASGSYTEAFF
TGTGCCAGTAGTATAGCGTCCGGGTCGTACACTGAAGCTTTCTTT
>TRBV12-5|.|TRBJ2-3|15|TRBD2
CASGWTSGSTDTQYF
TGTGCTAGTGGATGGACTAGCGGGAGTACAGATACGCAGTATTTT
>TRBV27|.|TRBJ1-5|14|.
CASSIGGSNQPQHF
TGTGCCAGCAGCATCGGGGGGAGCAATCAGCCCCAGCATTTT
>TRBV6-1|once|TRBJ2-3|16|.
CASSELGLKVSDTQYF
TGTGCCAGCAGTGAATTGGGACTCAAGGTTTCAGATACGCAGTATTTT
>TRBV11-3|.|TRBJ2-5|15|TRBD1
CASSPGGQIQETQYF
TGTGCCAGCAGCCCAGGGGGACAAATACAAGAGACCCAGTACTTC
>TRBV7-2|.|TRBJ2-2|17|TRBD1
CASSLAPGTGVHGELFF
TGTGCCAGCAGCTTAGCGCCCGGGACAGGGGTTCACGGGGAGCTGTTTTTT
>TRBV19|.|TRBJ2-1|17|TRBD2
CASSIGLAGSSYNEQFF
TGTGCCAGTAGTATAGGCCTAGCGGGCAGCTCCTACAATGAGCAGTTCTTC
>TRBV27|.|TRBJ1-6|14|TRBD1
CASSSGQGNSPLHF
TGTGCCAGCAGCTCTGGACAGGGAAATTCACCCCTCCACTTT
>TRBV11-2|.|TRBJ1-3|16|.
CASSLGLSHSGNTIYF
TGTGCCAGCAGCTTAGGATTGAGCCACTCTGGAAACACCATATATTTT
>TRBV6-6|.|TRBJ2-2|14|.
CASSFGPNTGELFF
TGTGCCAGCAGTTTTGGGCCGAACACCGGGGAGCTGTTTTTT
>TRBV30|once|TRBJ2-5|13|.
CAWSGDTLSVQYF
TGTGCCTGGAGTGGGGACACCCTTAGCGTCCAGTACTTC
>TRBV5-1|.|TRBJ1-4|14|TRBD1
CASSLQGAGEKLFF
TGCGCCAGCAGCCTACAGGGGGCTGGTGAAAAACTGTTTTTT
>TRBV7-8|once|TRBJ2-7|16|TRBD2
CASSLGSSGRPYEQYF
TGTGCCAGCAGCTTAGGTTCCAGCGGGAGGCCATACGAGCAGTACTTC
>TRBV5-4|.|TRBJ2-3|15|TRBD2
CASSPTSGREITQYF
TGTGCCAGCAGCCCAACTAGCGGGAGGGAAATAACGCAGTATTTT
>TRBV7-2|.|TRBJ2-7|15|TRBD2
CASSLGTSAPLAQYF
TGTGCCAGCAGCTTAGGGACTAGCGCCCCGCTGGCGCAGTACTTC